This T cell receptor (beta chain) appears in the sequencing data of a study of shared clonotypes between healthy human individuals. Study results and limitations: Large depth notwithstanding, sorted-subset sequencing proved incomplete by rarefaction. Clonotype sharing across several donors was observed for about 5.2% of naive CD4 clonotypes.

Comments on this clone: What it recognizes is unknown.

This CDR3 spans 15 amino acids. The V and J ends lost 3 bases and 0 bases respectively, with 6 bases between them. Germline lookup yields CDR1 LNHDA and CDR2 SQIVND (reference sequence). An even split of each subset's genomic DNA across several immunoSEQ plates was performed. Sequencing was performed with immunoSEQ multiplex PCR; in TCRdb, only in-frame clones are kept and a portion is missing. The sample lists about 2.2 million clones; 93% were seen once. The naive CD8 fraction comprised CD45RO-negative cells positively selected for CCR7 and excluded terminally differentiated effector memory CD45RA+ cells.

The sequencing input was naive CD8+ T cells from PBMCs. The clonotype originates from a man in his late teens or twenties in good health. Some clones in this sample may be carry-over from other donors' samples. The genes are TRBV19 and TRBJ2-6, with D possibly matching TRBD1 (5 bases). CDR3 sequence: CASSITGSGANVLTF. The CDR3 DNA is TGTGCCAGTAGTATTACAGGCTCTGGGGCCAACGTCCTGACTTTC.